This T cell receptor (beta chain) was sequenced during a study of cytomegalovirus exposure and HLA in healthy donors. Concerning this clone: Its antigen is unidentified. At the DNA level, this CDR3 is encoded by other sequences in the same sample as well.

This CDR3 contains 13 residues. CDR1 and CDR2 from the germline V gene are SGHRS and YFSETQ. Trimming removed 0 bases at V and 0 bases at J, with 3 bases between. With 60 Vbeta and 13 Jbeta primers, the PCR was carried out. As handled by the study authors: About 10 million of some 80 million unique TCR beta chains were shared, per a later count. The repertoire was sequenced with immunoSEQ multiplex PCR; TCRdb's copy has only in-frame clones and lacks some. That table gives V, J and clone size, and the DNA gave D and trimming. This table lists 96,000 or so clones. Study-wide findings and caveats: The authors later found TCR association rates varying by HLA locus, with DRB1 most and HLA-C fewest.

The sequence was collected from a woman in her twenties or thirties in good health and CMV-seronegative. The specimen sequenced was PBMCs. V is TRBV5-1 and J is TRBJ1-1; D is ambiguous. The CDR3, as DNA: TGCGCCAGCAGCTTGGCAGTGAACACTGAAGCTTTCTTT. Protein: CASSLAVNTEAFF.